The sequence of this T cell receptor (beta chain) was determined in a study of identical twins. This clonotype appeared many times. TCRdb fed the 5' RACE reads into MiXCR, producing one record per CDR3 protein. The sample lists roughly 710,000 distinct CDR3 sequences; approximately 6.1% were seen once. The receptor's source is a man aged 18 to 29 in good health. Material: naive T cells sorted from blood.

CDR3 loop: CASSGQGSGNTIYF. CDR3 coding DNA: TGTGCCAGCAGCGGACAGGGGTCTGGAAACACCATATATTTT. This chain uses TRBV9 with TRBJ1-3, with 8 bases aligning to TRBD1. From germline, CDR1 is SGDLS and CDR2 YYNGEE. V shed 3 bases and J 1 base; nucleotides not matched to a gene: 0. This CDR3 comprises 14 residues.